Each of the 26 T cell receptor beta chains below was sequenced from the same sample in a study of blood T cell repertoires in COVID-19. TCRdb keeps only in-frame clones here, not all; method: immunoSEQ multiplex PCR. The sample holds tens of thousands of clones, 70% to 90% seen once. Material for sequencing was peripheral blood. These receptors were taken from a man aged 55 to 70 with COVID-19, enrolled during active disease.

This sequence joins TRBV5-4 and TRBJ1-3; D is undetermined. The CDR3 is 16 amino acids. Trimming cost V 4 bases and J 4 bases, with 18 bases left between them. CDR1 is SGHNT, CDR2 YYREEE, per germline (reference sequence). CDR3 sequence: CASSNLAPGKGNTIYF. CDR3 in DNA: TGTGCCAGCAGCAACCTGGCCCCGGGGAAAGGAAACACCATATATTTT.

The count of this clone is one. This chain uses TRBV29-1 with TRBJ2-1; 9 positions agree with TRBD1. The germline CDR1 and CDR2 sequences are SQVTM and ANQGSEA. V lost 2 bases, J lost 15 bases, and 14 bases stayed unmatched. The CDR3 spans 14 residues. The CDR3 DNA sequence: TGCAGCGTTGAATCGAATACGGCCGGGACAGGGAGGTTCTTC. Translation: CSVESNTAGTGRFF.

This clone is a singleton in its sample. The chain has TRBV20-1 and TRBJ1-1; D ambiguous. CDR3 size: 11 residues. Germline V gene data show CDR1 as DFQATT and CDR2 as SNEGSKA (reference sequence). Between the trimmed V and J ends, which lost 6 bases and 4 bases, there was a span of 9 bases. The CDR3 reads CSAVPGTEAFF. Written as DNA, the CDR3 is TGCAGTGCCGTTCCCGGCACTGAAGCTTTCTTT.

The V gene is TRBV11-2, the J gene TRBJ1-1; 12 bases map to TRBD1. The germline CDR1 and CDR2 sequences are SGHAT and FQNNGV. J lost 6 bases, V lost 2 bases, and 7 bases had no gene match. The CDR3 consists of 16 residues. The CDR3 is CASSLTGTGGLAEAFF. The CDR3 DNA follows: TGTGCCAGCAGCTTAACCGGGACAGGGGGCCTCGCTGAAGCTTTCTTT.

The V gene is TRBV28, the J gene TRBJ1-1; D remains ambiguous. CDR1 MDHEN and CDR2 SYDVKM come from the germline V gene. The CDR3 contains 14 residues. V lost 8 bases to trimming and J lost 2 bases, with 15 bases between them. Here the CDR3 reads CASAPGVGNTEAFF. CDR3 bases: TGTGCCAGCGCCCCCGGGGTTGGTAACACTGAAGCTTTCTTT.

This clone was observed a single time. The V call is TRBV28, the J call TRBJ2-1, with 9 nucleotides matching TRBD2. The CDR3 contains 12 residues. V trimming: 11 bases; J trimming: 8 bases; junction bases outside the gene matches: 7. The germline CDR1 and CDR2 sequences are MDHEN and SYDVKM. The CDR3 region has the DNA TGTGCCGCGCGGGAGGGTTTTGATGAGCAGTTCTTC. Translated, it gives CAAREGFDEQFF. The full variable domain, its missing parts supplied by reference TRBV28 and TRBJ2-1, is DVKVTQSSRYLVKRTGEKVFLECVQDMDHENMFWYRQDPGLGLRLIYFSYDVKMKEKGDIPEGYSVSREKKERFSLILESASTNQTSMYLCAAREGFDEQFFGPGTRLTVL.

This clone showed up just a few times. The chain joins TRBV5-1 to TRBJ1-5; D not certain. The V end was cut by 0 bases, the J end by 1 base, with 11 bases between. CDR1 and CDR2 from the germline V gene are SGHRS and YFSETQ. The length of the CDR3 is 16 residues. The CDR3 DNA reads as TGCGCCAGCAGCTTGGGATCCGGGGAGAGCAATCAGCCCCAGCATTTT. Its translation: CASSLGSGESNQPQHF.

The chain uses TRBV5-1 and TRBJ1-6; 7 bases match TRBD1. CDR3 size: 14 residues. The ends lost 4 bases at V and 8 bases at J; junction bases unmatched: 6. Germline lookup yields CDR1 SGHRS and CDR2 YFSETQ. The CDR3 loop reads CASSPTGDYSPLHF. The CDR3 DNA reads as TGCGCCAGCAGCCCCACAGGGGATTATTCACCCCTCCACTTT.

This clone has more than one count but fewer than ten. The chain employs TRBV9 and TRBJ2-2; 8 bases map to TRBD1. V trimming: 0 bases; J trimming: 4 bases; junction bases outside the gene matches: 5. Per the germline V gene, CDR1 is SGDLS and CDR2 is YYNGEE. The CDR3 runs to 16 residues. This CDR3 reads CASSVGQGASTGELFF. The CDR3 bases are TGTGCCAGCAGCGTAGGGCAGGGGGCATCCACCGGGGAGCTGTTTTTT.

J is TRBJ1-2 and V is TRBV19; D is unclear. The CDR3 sequence is 15 residues long. Trimming took off 5 bases at V and 2 bases at J, with 15 bases between the two ends. The germline gives CDR1 LNHDA, CDR2 SQIVND (reference sequence). The CDR3 DNA follows: TGTGCCAGTAGTCCTAGGCCGGGAGACAACTATGGCTACACCTTC. Amino acids: CASSPRPGDNYGYTF. The full variable domain, with the rest looked up from reference TRBV19 and TRBJ1-2, is DGGITQSPKYLFRKEGQNVTLSCEQNLNHDAMYWYRQDPGQGLRLIYYSQIVNDFQKGDIAEGYSVSREKKESFPLTVTSAQKNPTAFYLCASSPRPGDNYGYTFGSGTRLTVV.

The chain joins TRBV28 to TRBJ2-2, with D maybe TRBD2 (7 bases). Trimming left V 8 bases short and J 7 bases short, with 17 bases between. The CDR3 runs 14 residues. From germline, CDR1 is MDHEN and CDR2 SYDVKM. The CDR3: CASGGGGVGGELFF. CDR3 coding DNA: TGTGCCAGCGGAGGGGGGGGCGTCGGCGGGGAGCTGTTTTTT.

The chain uses TRBV7-9 and TRBJ2-2; 10 bases match TRBD2. The germline CDR1 and CDR2 sequences are SEHNR and FQNEAQ (reference sequence). The V gene end was trimmed by 1 base and the J gene end by 4 bases; junction bases not matched to a gene: 12. The CDR3 consists of 19 residues. DNA of the CDR3: TGTGCCAGCAGCTTAGTTCCTGGTAGCGGGAGGAGTAGCACCGGGGAGCTGTTTTTT. Translated, it gives CASSLVPGSGRSSTGELFF. Full variable domain (remainder filled in from reference TRBV7-9 and TRBJ2-2): DTGVSQNPRHKITKRGQNVTFRCDPISEHNRLYWYRQTLGQGPEFLTYFQNEAQLEKSRLLSDRFSAERPKGSFSTLEIQRTEQGDSAMYLCASSLVPGSGRSSTGELFFGEGSRLTVL.

The chain carries TRBV7-2 and TRBJ2-5; a possible D gene is TRBD2 (7 bases). Between the trimmed V and J ends, which lost 4 bases and 4 bases, there was a span of 19 bases. Germline CDR1 SGHTA, CDR2 FQGNSA. This CDR3 spans 16 amino acids. This chain's CDR3 is CASSSSPRGGGETQYF. The CDR3 nucleotides are TGTGCCAGCAGCTCTAGCCCTAGGGGGGGCGGAGAGACCCAGTACTTC.

The rearrangement joins TRBV28 to TRBJ1-1, with no clear D. The V gene lost 5 bases and the J gene lost 0 bases, with 13 bases spanning the gap. There are 15 residues in the CDR3. Germline V gene data show CDR1 as MDHEN and CDR2 as SYDVKM. The CDR3 coding sequence is TGTGCCAGCAGTGGGCCCGGGGAGGTGAACACTGAAGCTTTCTTT. It translates to CASSGPGEVNTEAFF.

The chain has TRBV29-1 and TRBJ2-4; a weak D match, TRBD1 (5 bases). Trimming pared 3 bases from V and 7 bases from J, leaving 13 bases between. Germline CDR1 SQVTM, CDR2 ANQGSEA. The CDR3 length is 13 residues. As DNA, the CDR3 is TGCAGCGTTGAGATGGGGCGCAGGAACATTCAGTACTTC. It yields the protein CSVEMGRRNIQYF.

This clone was counted once. The V gene is TRBV5-1, the J gene TRBJ2-3; D is ambiguous. Germline lookup yields CDR1 SGHRS and CDR2 YFSETQ. This CDR3 has 14 residues. V lost 3 bases, J lost 4 bases, and 12 bases lay in between. CDR3 coding DNA: TGCGCCAGCAGCTGGAACCTAGGAGCAGATACGCAGTATTTT. It codes for CASSWNLGADTQYF. The full variable domain, in which reference TRBV5-1 and TRBJ2-3 provide the parts outside the CDR3, is KAGVTQTPRYLIKTRGQQVTLSCSPISGHRSVSWYQQTPGQGLQFLFEYFSETQRNKGNFPGRFSGRQFSNSRSEMNVSTLELGDSALYLCASSWNLGADTQYFGPGTRLTVL.

The V call is TRBV5-1, the J call TRBJ1-1; possibly TRBD1 for D (6 bases). Germline V lookup: CDR1 SGHRS, CDR2 YFSETQ. This CDR3 contains 13 residues. Trimming cost V 2 bases and J 8 bases, with 13 bases left between them. This chain's CDR3 is CASSFEAGTEAFF. The CDR3 DNA follows: TGCGCCAGCAGCTTCGAGGCCGGGACAGAAGCTTTCTTT.

As DNA, the CDR3 is TGCAGTGCTAGTAGGAGGGGTTTGAACACTGAAGCTTTCTTT. This sequence encodes CSASRRGLNTEAFF. This chain joins TRBV20-1 and TRBJ1-1; possibly TRBD1 for D (5 bases). V gave up 3 bases and J gave up 0 bases, with 11 bases separating them. CDR3 length: 14 amino acids. The germline V gene has CDR1 DFQATT and CDR2 SNEGSKA (reference sequence).

This chain's CDR3 is CASTASQPQHF. Written as DNA, the CDR3 is TGTGCCAGCACCGCTAGCCAGCCCCAGCATTTT. The gene calls are TRBV28 and TRBJ1-5; no clear D gene. The CDR3 is 11 amino acids. Germline V CDR1 and CDR2: MDHEN, SYDVKM. V dropped 7 bases and J dropped 7 bases, with 8 bases sitting between them.

This clone appeared a few times. The V and J genes are TRBV30 and TRBJ2-7, with D possibly being TRBD1 (5 bases). CDR1 and CDR2 (germline): GTSNPN, SVGIG (reference sequence). This CDR3 comprises 12 residues. The chain's CDR3 is CACRAGSYEQYF. The CDR3 nucleotides are TGTGCGTGTAGGGCAGGGTCCTACGAGCAGTACTTC.

The chain uses TRBV24-1 and TRBJ2-1; 11 bases are a match to TRBD2. The V segment lost 4 bases and the J segment 4 bases; nucleotides outside the gene matches: 5. The CDR3 is 16 residues long. Germline V CDR1 and CDR2: KGHDR, SFDVKD. In nucleotides, the CDR3 is TGTGCCACCAGTGAGACTACTAGCGGGGGATACAATGAGCAGTTCTTC. Translated, it gives CATSETTSGGYNEQFF.

The chain recombines TRBV6-2 or TRBV6-3 with TRBJ1-5, with a weak D call TRBD1 (5 bases). This CDR3 contains 13 residues. Looked up from germline, CDR1 is MNHEY and CDR2 is SVGEGT. Trimming took 2 bases from V and 7 from J, leaving 9 bases between them. The CDR3 sequence: CASSYARVQPQHF. CDR3 sequence (DNA): TGTGCCAGCAGTTACGCCAGGGTGCAGCCCCAGCATTTT.

The V gene is TRBV10-1, the J gene TRBJ2-7, with a possible D match to TRBD1 (5 bases). Germline V gives CDR1 WNHNN, CDR2 SYGVQD (reference sequence). The length of the CDR3 is 13 residues. Trimming stripped 3 bases from V and 9 bases from J, with 15 bases between. The CDR3 loop reads CASSDHGHAGQYF. CDR3 nucleotide sequence: TGCGCCAGCAGTGACCACGGACACGCTGGGCAGTACTTC.

The count of this clone is one. The chain carries TRBV10-3 and TRBJ1-5; the D gene is possibly TRBD1 (5 bases). This CDR3 comprises 14 residues. Trimming left V 10 bases short and J 0 bases short, with 13 bases between. Germline CDR1 reads ENHRY; CDR2 reads SYGVKD. The CDR3 reads CASGADHSNQPQHF. For the CDR3, the DNA is TGTGCCAGTGGGGCAGACCATAGCAATCAGCCCCAGCATTTT.

This chain uses TRBV28 with TRBJ2-4; 11 nucleotides line up with TRBD1. Trimming cost V 2 bases and J 9 bases; bases outside gene matches: 3. The germline V gene encodes CDR1 MDHEN and CDR2 SYDVKM. This CDR3 region has 14 residues. The CDR3 nucleotides are TGTGCCAGCAGTTTAAGGACAGGGGGCACCATTCAGTACTTC. Encoded protein: CASSLRTGGTIQYF.

The genes are TRBV19 and TRBJ2-6; 8 bases agree with TRBD2. The CDR3 consists of 19 residues. The ends lost 7 bases at V and 2 bases at J; junction bases unmatched: 16. Germline V CDR1 and CDR2: LNHDA, SQIVND (reference sequence). The CDR3 is CASISLDGTRGTGANVLTF. The CDR3 coding sequence is TGTGCCAGTATATCGTTGGATGGGACTAGAGGGACTGGGGCCAACGTCCTGACTTTC.